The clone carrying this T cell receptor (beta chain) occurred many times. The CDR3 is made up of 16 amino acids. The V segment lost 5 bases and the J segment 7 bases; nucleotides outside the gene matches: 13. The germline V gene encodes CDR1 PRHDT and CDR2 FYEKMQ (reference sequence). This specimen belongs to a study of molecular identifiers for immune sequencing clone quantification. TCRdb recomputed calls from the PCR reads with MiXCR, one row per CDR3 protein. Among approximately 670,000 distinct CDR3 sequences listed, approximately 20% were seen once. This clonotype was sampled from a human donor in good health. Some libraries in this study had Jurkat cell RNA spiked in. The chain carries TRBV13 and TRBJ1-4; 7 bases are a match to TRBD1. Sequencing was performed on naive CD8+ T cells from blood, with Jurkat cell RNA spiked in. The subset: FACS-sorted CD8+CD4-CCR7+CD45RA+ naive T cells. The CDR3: CASSDPRQGEAEKLFF. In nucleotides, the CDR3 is TGTGCCAGCAGCGATCCTAGACAGGGTGAGGCTGAAAAACTGTTTTTT.